The following is a T cell receptor (beta chain) sequence with its context. This clone is a singleton in its sample. Its antigen is not yet known. No per-base quality is available; no much larger clone lies one base away. This sample is part of a study of beta chain features in type 1 diabetes (dated 2018 in TCRdb). General notes on the study: Mean age, gender distribution, total cell number and subset yield were not different between patients and healthy donors. In the study, TCRB repertoires of sorted circulating CD4+ T cell subsets from recently diagnosed type 1 diabetes patients were compared with those of matched healthy donors. A total of approximately 100 million sorted cells were examined across all samples, and the number of cells per subset was strongly correlated with RNA yield. Regulatory and stem cell-like memory subsets were isolated from only 8 patients and roughly eight healthy donors, whereas naive and central memory subsets came from all 28 donors. The paper as a whole reports these results and caveats: Because cDNA was sequenced instead of genomic DNA, activated cells with high expression could be over-represented, although the groups did not differ in activation or CD3 levels. Type 1 diabetes patients showed a moderate but significant shortening of TCRB CDR3 length in all four CD4+ subsets. Naive, central memory and regulatory TCRB repertoires appeared to be more similar among patients than among healthy donors. Patients with type 1 diabetes made fewer insertions and deleted more nucleotides at VDJ recombination sites, implying thymic rearrangement abnormalities. Because small numbers of individuals were included in the HLA sub-analyses, any influence of HLA type on TCRB rearrangement was left unresolved. Shorter templates might be favored by PCR, yet because patient and control samples were amplified and corrected together, any such skew would affect both groups equally.

The High Capacity cDNA Reverse Transcription Kit was used to reverse transcribe all of the isolated RNA, meaning that expressed TCRB transcripts were what got sequenced. Naive, central memory and regulatory T cell samples underwent deep immunoSEQ sequencing, averaging about 3.57 million total reads per sample. Sorted cells were lysed in RLT buffer and RNA was extracted with DNase-treated RNeasy Micro or Mini kits, depending on cell number. To prevent cross-contamination, each cell subset was processed individually, whereas patient and healthy donor samples were processed jointly. The immunoSEQ multiplex PCR was used to amplify TCRB sequences from cDNA, generating 87-bp fragments that spanned the CDR3 region. Sequencing of the amplicons was performed on the Illumina HiSeq platform. The original methods were these. Synthetic template baselines were used to correct PCR bias computationally, reads within Hamming distance 2 were collapsed, and singletons that could not be merged were discarded. Reads were aligned against IMGT to assign V, D and J genes, CDR3 length and insertions or deletions at six rearrangement sites. Within each subset, clonotype counts were normalized to sorted cell number, and only after that were true diversity and Gini coefficients computed with the tcR R package. Repertoire sharing was quantified using the overlap coefficient calculated on TCRB nucleotide sequences. As a proxy for the pre-selection repertoire, out-of-frame TCRB sequences from naive cells were analyzed. TCRdb retrieved this table from immuneACCESS and kept in-frame rearrangements only. Not all clones are present; in checked studies, unresolved V genes account for under half, and no reason is known for the remainder. That table gives V, J and clone size, and the DNA gave D and trimming. The sample profile shows about 740,000 clones; roughly an eighth of them were found once. The ten biggest clones cover roughly 0.022% of the sample.

Sequences GTSNPN (CDR1) and SVGIG (CDR2) are obtained from the germline V gene (reference sequence). A distance of 5 bases separates the germline ends of V and J, which lose 0 bases and 0 bases respectively. Spanning cysteine to phenylalanine, the CDR3 consists of 14 amino acids. Of all the DNA, just the CDR3 is kept, 42 bases in frame from base 1. A single peripheral blood draw of approximately 100 mL on average was collected from each donor into heparinised tubes. A BD FACSAria II was used to sort naive, central memory, regulatory and stem cell-like memory CD4+ T cells with a panel that included CD45RO, CCR7, CD25, CD127, CD95 and CD27. Purity was above 98% for every sorted population. PBMCs were isolated right away by Lymphoprep density gradient centrifugation and were stained directly, without culture. To minimize batch effects, samples were stained and sorted in pairs, one healthy donor with one patient per experiment.

The sequence derives from a young man with type 1 diabetes. The specimen sequenced was naive CD4+ T cells from blood. The cell subset or site label of this sample denotes: true naive CD4+ T cells. The chain is made from TRBV30 and TRBJ2-2; the D gene cannot be named for sure. The nucleotide sequence is TGTGCCTGGAGTGTACGGGCGAACACCGGGGAGCTGTTTTTT. Its translation reads: CAWSVRANTGELFF. Supplemented by the reference TRBV30 and TRBJ2-2 proteins around the CDR3, the complete variable domain is SQTIHQWPATLVQPVGSPLSLECTVEGTSNPNLYWYRQAAGRGLQLLFYSVGIGQISSEVPQNLSASRPQDRQFILSSKKLLLSDSGFYLCAWSVRANTGELFFGEGSRLTVL.